Listed below are T cell receptor beta chains from one sample, sequenced in a study of T-cell reconstitution after alpha-beta-depleted transplantation in children. Via MiXCR, TCRdb re-called the PCR reads, giving one row per CDR3 protein. The sample lists under 300,000 distinct CDR3 sequences, 11% seen once, with around 20% in the top ten. Sequenced material: peripheral blood, taken 180 days after TCRalphabeta/CD19-depleted stem cell transplant. The receptors here all came from a male patient aged 2-15 years who had a stem cell transplant for chronic granulomatous disease, so the T cells may come from the graft donor. The CDR3 runs from the conserved cysteine through the conserved F or W. Each record gives: D gene, J gene, V gene, CDR3 length, clone size, CDR3 protein, CDR3 DNA. The D gene is left open where the match is weak. Clone size appears in some rows only: once, few, many, or a class for an expanded clone.

d_call: TRBD2; j_call: TRBJ2-5; v_call: TRBV29-1; cdr3_length: 16; clone_size: few; cdr3_aa: CSVPRPGLAGGGSQYF; cdr3_nt: TGCAGCGTTCCGCGTCCGGGACTAGCGGGGGGAGGTTCCCAGTACTTC
d_call: -; j_call: TRBJ2-1; v_call: TRBV14; cdr3_length: 17; clone_size: many; cdr3_aa: CASSQVETGSSYNEQFF; cdr3_nt: TGTGCCAGCAGCCAAGTTGAAACGGGTAGCTCCTACAATGAGCAGTTCTTC
d_call: TRBD2; j_call: TRBJ2-5; v_call: TRBV12-3/TRBV12-4; cdr3_length: 15; clone_size: many; cdr3_aa: CASSLAGGAHETQYF; cdr3_nt: TGTGCCAGCAGCCTAGCGGGGGGGGCCCACGAGACCCAGTACTTC
d_call: -; j_call: TRBJ2-7; v_call: TRBV27; cdr3_length: 13; clone_size: many; cdr3_aa: CASSLSVHYEQYF; cdr3_nt: TGTGCCAGCAGTTTATCGGTCCACTACGAGCAGTACTTC
d_call: -; j_call: TRBJ2-3; v_call: TRBV20-1; cdr3_length: 15; clone_size: many; cdr3_aa: CSASYGAGATDTQYF; cdr3_nt: TGCAGTGCTAGTTATGGGGCAGGGGCCACAGATACGCAGTATTTT
d_call: -; j_call: TRBJ1-1; v_call: TRBV12-3/TRBV12-4; cdr3_length: 13; clone_size: few; cdr3_aa: CASNAGGVEEAFF; cdr3_nt: TGTGCCAGCAACGCGGGGGGGGTGGAGGAAGCTTTCTTT
d_call: -; j_call: TRBJ2-7; v_call: TRBV29-1; cdr3_length: 12; clone_size: many; cdr3_aa: CSVEDLGYEQYF; cdr3_nt: TGCAGCGTTGAAGATCTGGGTTACGAGCAGTACTTC
d_call: -; j_call: TRBJ1-1; v_call: TRBV19; cdr3_length: 12; clone_size: -; cdr3_aa: CASSRTVTEAFF; cdr3_nt: TGTGCCAGTAGCCGGACAGTCACTGAAGCTTTCTTT
d_call: -; j_call: TRBJ2-5; v_call: TRBV12-3/TRBV12-4; cdr3_length: 14; clone_size: few; cdr3_aa: CASSFWGFKETQYF; cdr3_nt: TGTGCCAGCAGTTTCTGGGGCTTCAAAGAGACCCAGTACTTC
d_call: -; j_call: TRBJ2-1; v_call: TRBV3-1; cdr3_length: 15; clone_size: -; cdr3_aa: CASSSLGSSYNEQFF; cdr3_nt: TGTGCCAGCAGCTCCCTCGGGAGCTCCTACAATGAGCAGTTCTTC
d_call: -; j_call: TRBJ1-2; v_call: TRBV7-6; cdr3_length: 13; clone_size: many; cdr3_aa: CASSSLSGDGYTF; cdr3_nt: TGTGCCAGCAGCTCTTTATCGGGGGATGGCTACACCTTC
d_call: -; j_call: TRBJ1-2; v_call: TRBV6-2/TRBV6-3; cdr3_length: 11; clone_size: many; cdr3_aa: CASSDSYGYTF; cdr3_nt: TGTGCCAGCAGTGACAGCTATGGCTACACCTTC
d_call: -; j_call: TRBJ1-6; v_call: TRBV30; cdr3_length: 14; clone_size: -; cdr3_aa: CACRVRVGNSPLHF; cdr3_nt: TGTGCCTGCCGCGTCCGGGTTGGTAATTCACCCCTCCACTTT
d_call: -; j_call: TRBJ2-6; v_call: TRBV5-1; cdr3_length: 15; clone_size: -; cdr3_aa: CASSLQVSGANVLTF; cdr3_nt: TGCGCCAGCAGCCTACAGGTCTCTGGGGCCAACGTCCTGACTTTC
d_call: -; j_call: TRBJ2-4; v_call: TRBV25-1; cdr3_length: 14; clone_size: many; cdr3_aa: CASSSPQDKNIQYF; cdr3_nt: TGTGCCAGCAGTAGCCCACAGGATAAAAACATTCAGTACTTC
d_call: -; j_call: TRBJ2-2; v_call: TRBV4-1; cdr3_length: 14; clone_size: many; cdr3_aa: CASSQDWGTGELFF; cdr3_nt: TGCGCCAGCAGCCAAGACTGGGGCACCGGGGAGCTGTTTTTT
d_call: TRBD2; j_call: TRBJ2-1; v_call: TRBV7-2; cdr3_length: 15; clone_size: few; cdr3_aa: CASRWASGGVDEQFF; cdr3_nt: TGTGCCAGCAGGTGGGCTAGCGGGGGAGTGGATGAGCAGTTCTTC
d_call: TRBD2; j_call: TRBJ2-7; v_call: TRBV7-8; cdr3_length: 14; clone_size: many; cdr3_aa: CASTPGGSSYEQYF; cdr3_nt: TGTGCCAGCACCCCCGGGGGGAGCTCCTACGAGCAGTACTTC
d_call: -; j_call: TRBJ2-6; v_call: TRBV6-1; cdr3_length: 13; clone_size: many; cdr3_aa: CASRGPGANVLTF; cdr3_nt: TGTGCCAGCAGGGGACCTGGGGCCAACGTCCTGACTTTC
d_call: -; j_call: TRBJ2-2; v_call: TRBV7-9; cdr3_length: 16; clone_size: -; cdr3_aa: CASRLRTTSNTGELFF; cdr3_nt: TGTGCCAGCAGGCTAAGGACGACCTCGAACACCGGGGAGCTGTTTTTT
d_call: -; j_call: TRBJ1-5; v_call: TRBV7-9; cdr3_length: 15; clone_size: many; cdr3_aa: CASSLLPGSNQPQHF; cdr3_nt: TGTGCCAGCAGCTTGCTCCCGGGTAGCAATCAGCCCCAGCATTTT
d_call: -; j_call: TRBJ2-7; v_call: TRBV23-1; cdr3_length: 17; clone_size: -; cdr3_aa: CASSQRRGTIGLPEQYF; cdr3_nt: TGCGCCAGCAGTCAAAGGAGAGGGACAATCGGATTGCCAGAGCAGTACTTC
d_call: TRBD1; j_call: TRBJ1-5; v_call: TRBV29-1; cdr3_length: 12; clone_size: many; cdr3_aa: CSVGTGDQPQHF; cdr3_nt: TGCAGCGTTGGGACAGGGGATCAGCCCCAGCATTTT
d_call: -; j_call: TRBJ2-3; v_call: TRBV12-3/TRBV12-4; cdr3_length: 17; clone_size: many; cdr3_aa: CASSLPPRDYSTDTQYF; cdr3_nt: TGTGCCAGCAGTTTACCCCCCAGAGATTACTCCACAGATACGCAGTATTTT
d_call: -; j_call: TRBJ1-4; v_call: TRBV6-5; cdr3_length: 16; clone_size: many; cdr3_aa: CASSYLRGAANEKLFF; cdr3_nt: TGTGCCAGCAGTTACCTCCGGGGGGCGGCTAATGAAAAACTGTTTTTT
d_call: -; j_call: TRBJ2-5; v_call: TRBV12-3/TRBV12-4; cdr3_length: 16; clone_size: many; cdr3_aa: CASSRTRLGSQETQYF; cdr3_nt: TGTGCCAGCAGCCGAACCAGGTTAGGGTCCCAAGAGACCCAGTACTTC
d_call: TRBD2; j_call: TRBJ2-2; v_call: TRBV6-5; cdr3_length: 16; clone_size: many; cdr3_aa: CASSHTSGGVPGELFF; cdr3_nt: TGTGCCAGCAGCCACACTAGCGGGGGGGTCCCCGGGGAGCTGTTTTTT
d_call: TRBD2; j_call: TRBJ2-3; v_call: TRBV20-1; cdr3_length: 18; clone_size: many; cdr3_aa: CSARPYRTSGRSTDTQYF; cdr3_nt: TGCAGTGCTAGACCGTACAGGACTAGCGGACGTAGCACAGATACGCAGTATTTT
d_call: -; j_call: TRBJ1-1; v_call: TRBV6-2/TRBV6-3; cdr3_length: 15; clone_size: many; cdr3_aa: CASGSSLRGFTEAFF; cdr3_nt: TGTGCCAGCGGCTCTTCGTTAAGGGGGTTCACTGAAGCTTTCTTT
d_call: -; j_call: TRBJ2-1; v_call: TRBV30; cdr3_length: 14; clone_size: many; cdr3_aa: CAWDQGGRFDEQFF; cdr3_nt: TGTGCCTGGGATCAGGGGGGGCGCTTTGATGAGCAGTTCTTC
d_call: TRBD2; j_call: TRBJ2-3; v_call: TRBV5-1; cdr3_length: 15; clone_size: many; cdr3_aa: CASSLAGTSTDTQYF; cdr3_nt: TGCGCCAGCAGCTTAGCGGGGACTAGCACAGATACGCAGTATTTT
d_call: TRBD2; j_call: TRBJ2-7; v_call: TRBV19; cdr3_length: 15; clone_size: few; cdr3_aa: CASDLGGTSSSEQYF; cdr3_nt: TGTGCCAGCGATCTTGGGGGGACTAGTAGTTCCGAGCAGTACTTC